This T cell receptor beta chain was identified during a study of CD8 T cells in ankylosing spondylitis (dated by TCRdb to about 2017). With regard to the full study: The study set out to find disease-linked TCR variants by profiling T cell receptor beta repertoires in ankylosing spondylitis patients and healthy donors. The full study cohort was made up of over 20 ankylosing spondylitis patients and approximately 100 healthy donors. Peripheral blood samples were taken, and synovial fluid was additionally collected from ankylosing spondylitis patients. General study outcomes and caveats: According to the report, matched synovial fluid samples from ankylosing spondylitis patients were significantly enriched for the disease-linked clones. The disease-linked clones had a CD8+ phenotype and were found at relatively low frequencies in peripheral blood. Some motif variants had previously been reported in the synovial fluid and blood of reactive arthritis patients, which suggests shared mechanisms of disease initiation. A TCR beta motif made up of about eight highly homologous amino acid variants appeared to be characteristic of blood from ankylosing spondylitis patients.

This clonotype showed up just a few times. Its antigen is not yet known. No base-level quality is on record; no much larger clone is a single base apart. The run used an Illumina HiSeq 2500. Quantitative 5'-RACE with molecular barcodes was the method used to prepare the TCR beta libraries. On the study's bioinformatics: To identify disease-linked TCR variants, a new computational method was used, one built on a probabilistic model of VDJ rearrangement. Through fastp at Q25 and MiXCR, TCRdb rebuilt clones from the public reads, retaining in-frame beta chains. Entries are consolidated by CDR3 protein sequence, retaining the most common genes and DNA. In this record, the V and J calls reflect TCRdb's handling and not the investigators' own analysis. This sample lists more than 300,000 distinct CDR3 sequences; 11% were detected once. Jointly, the top ten make up about 10% of the sample. The CDR3 contains 16 residues, cysteine and phenylalanine counted. CDR3 DNA only is kept here, 48 bases in frame from base 1. The germline V and J ends show losses of 2 bases and 2 bases respectively, and no gene match explains 9 bases of the junction. In the germline V gene (reference sequence), CDR1 corresponds to LGHDT and CDR2 to YNNKEL.

The sequence came from a female donor with ankylosing spondylitis or in good health (not recorded which). The chain joins TRBV3-1 to TRBJ2-7, with 7 bases aligning to TRBD1. Sequencing was performed on blood, either unsorted or a sorted T cell fraction (not recorded which). This receptor has the CDR3 CASSQPPGQPTYEQYF. The DNA sequence is TGTGCCAGCAGCCAACCGCCGGGACAGCCTACCTACGAGCAGTACTTC.